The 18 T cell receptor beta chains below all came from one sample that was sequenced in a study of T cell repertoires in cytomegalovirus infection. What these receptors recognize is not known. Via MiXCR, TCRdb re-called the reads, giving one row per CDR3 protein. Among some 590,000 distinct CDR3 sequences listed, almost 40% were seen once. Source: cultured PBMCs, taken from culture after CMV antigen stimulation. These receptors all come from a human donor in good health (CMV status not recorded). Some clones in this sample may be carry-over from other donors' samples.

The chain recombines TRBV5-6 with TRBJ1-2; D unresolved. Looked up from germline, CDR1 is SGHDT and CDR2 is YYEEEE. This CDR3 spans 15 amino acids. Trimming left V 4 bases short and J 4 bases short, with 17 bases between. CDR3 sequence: CASSPRIPIFYGYTF. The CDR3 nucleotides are TGTGCCAGCAGCCCCCGTATTCCGATTTTCTATGGCTACACCTTC.

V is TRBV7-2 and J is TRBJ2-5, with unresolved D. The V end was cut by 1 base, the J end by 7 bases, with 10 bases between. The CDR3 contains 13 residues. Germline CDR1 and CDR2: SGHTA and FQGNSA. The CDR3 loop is CASSLGGSGTQYF. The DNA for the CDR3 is TGTGCCAGCAGCTTAGGAGGATCCGGGACCCAGTACTTC.

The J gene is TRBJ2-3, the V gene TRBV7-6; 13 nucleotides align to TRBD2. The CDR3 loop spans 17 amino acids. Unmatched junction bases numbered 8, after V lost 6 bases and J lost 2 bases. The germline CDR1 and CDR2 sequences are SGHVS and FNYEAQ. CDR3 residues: CASRPTSGRVFTDTQYF. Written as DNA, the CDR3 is TGTGCCAGCAGGCCTACTAGCGGGAGGGTTTTCACAGATACGCAGTATTTT. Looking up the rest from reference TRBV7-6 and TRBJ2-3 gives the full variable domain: GAGVSQSPRYKVTKRGQDVALRCDPISGHVSLYWYRQALGQGPEFLTYFNYEAQQDKSGLPNDRFSAERPEGSISTLTIQRTEQRDSAMYRCASRPTSGRVFTDTQYFGPGTRLTVL.

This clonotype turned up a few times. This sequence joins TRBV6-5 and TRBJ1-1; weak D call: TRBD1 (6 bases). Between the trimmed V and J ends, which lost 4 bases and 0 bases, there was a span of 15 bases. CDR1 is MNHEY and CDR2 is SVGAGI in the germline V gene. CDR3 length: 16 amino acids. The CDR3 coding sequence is TGTGCCAGCAGTTTTGGGGGCGGGATTATGAACACTGAAGCTTTCTTT. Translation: CASSFGGGIMNTEAFF.

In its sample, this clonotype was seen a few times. CDR3 loop: CASSHIDRDANIQYF. The CDR3 region has the DNA TGTGCCAGCAGCCACATCGACAGGGATGCGAACATTCAGTACTTC. This chain uses TRBV5-6 with TRBJ2-4; 7 bases line up with TRBD1. This CDR3 is 15 amino acids long. CDR1 SGHDT and CDR2 YYEEEE come from the germline V gene. Trimming removed 4 bases from V and 7 bases from J; junction bases left unmatched: 11.

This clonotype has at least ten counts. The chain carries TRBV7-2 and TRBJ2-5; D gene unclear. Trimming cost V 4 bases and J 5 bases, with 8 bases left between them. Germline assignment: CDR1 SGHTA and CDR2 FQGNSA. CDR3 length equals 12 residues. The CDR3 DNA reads TGTGCCAGCAGCTACGTGACGGAGACCCAGTACTTC. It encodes CASSYVTETQYF.

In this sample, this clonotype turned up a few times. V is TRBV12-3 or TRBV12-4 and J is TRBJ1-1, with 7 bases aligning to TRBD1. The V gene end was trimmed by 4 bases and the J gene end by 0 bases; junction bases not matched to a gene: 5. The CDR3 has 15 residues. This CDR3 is CASSSWTGLNTEAFF. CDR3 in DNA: TGTGCCAGCAGTTCCTGGACAGGATTGAACACTGAAGCTTTCTTT.

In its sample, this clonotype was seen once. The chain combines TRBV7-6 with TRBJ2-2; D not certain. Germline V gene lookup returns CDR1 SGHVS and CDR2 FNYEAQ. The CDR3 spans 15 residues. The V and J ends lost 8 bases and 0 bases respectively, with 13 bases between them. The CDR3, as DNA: TGTGCCAGCGTTCCGGTGTCCTCGAACACCGGGGAGCTGTTTTTT. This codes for CASVPVSSNTGELFF. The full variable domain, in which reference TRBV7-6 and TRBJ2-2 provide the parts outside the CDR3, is GAGVSQSPRYKVTKRGQDVALRCDPISGHVSLYWYRQALGQGPEFLTYFNYEAQQDKSGLPNDRFSAERPEGSISTLTIQRTEQRDSAMYRCASVPVSSNTGELFFGEGSRLTVL.

The CDR3 DNA is TGCAGTGCTAGCCCGGACCGCACTCTATACAATGAGCAGTTCTTC. This sequence encodes CSASPDRTLYNEQFF. The J gene is TRBJ2-1, the V gene TRBV20-1; D is uncertain. This CDR3 has 15 amino acids. CDR1 is DFQATT, CDR2 SNEGSKA, per germline (reference sequence). V was shortened by 3 bases and J by 4 bases, with 16 bases between the two germline ends.

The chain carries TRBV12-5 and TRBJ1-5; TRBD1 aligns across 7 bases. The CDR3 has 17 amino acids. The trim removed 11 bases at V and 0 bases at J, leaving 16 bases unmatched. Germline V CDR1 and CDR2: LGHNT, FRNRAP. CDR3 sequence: CAYPGTEEFYSNQPQHF. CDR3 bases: TGTGCTTACCCCGGGACAGAAGAGTTTTATAGCAATCAGCCCCAGCATTTT.

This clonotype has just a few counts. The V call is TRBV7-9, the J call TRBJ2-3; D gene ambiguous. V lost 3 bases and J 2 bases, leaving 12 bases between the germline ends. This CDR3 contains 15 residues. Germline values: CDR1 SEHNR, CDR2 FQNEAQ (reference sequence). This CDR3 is CASSFRWPPTDTQYF. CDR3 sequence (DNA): TGTGCCAGCAGCTTCAGGTGGCCCCCCACAGATACGCAGTATTTT.

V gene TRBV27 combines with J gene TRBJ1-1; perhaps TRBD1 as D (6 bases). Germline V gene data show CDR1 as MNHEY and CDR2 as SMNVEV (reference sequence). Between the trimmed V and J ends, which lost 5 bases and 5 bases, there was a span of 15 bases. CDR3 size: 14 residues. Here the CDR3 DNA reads TGTGCCAGCAGTCCCCTAGGGGGAGGGACTGAAGCTTTCTTT. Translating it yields CASSPLGGGTEAFF.

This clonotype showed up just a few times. CDR3 sequence (DNA): TGTGCCAGCAGCCAAGCCGATACAGGGGGCGGCTTTGGCTACACCTTC. Translating it yields CASSQADTGGGFGYTF. The V and J genes are TRBV4-2 and TRBJ1-2, with TRBD1 matching 9 bases. This CDR3 spans 16 amino acids. Germline V gives CDR1 LGHNA, CDR2 YNFKEQ. The V and J ends lost 1 base and 7 bases, in that order; junction bases with no gene match: 10.

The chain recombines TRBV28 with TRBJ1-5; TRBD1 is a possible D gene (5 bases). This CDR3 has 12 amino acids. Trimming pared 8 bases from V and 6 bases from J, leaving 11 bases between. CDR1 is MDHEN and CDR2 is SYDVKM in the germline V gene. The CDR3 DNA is TGTGCCAGCGTTGGGGGTTTTCAGCCCCAGCATTTT. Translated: CASVGGFQPQHF.

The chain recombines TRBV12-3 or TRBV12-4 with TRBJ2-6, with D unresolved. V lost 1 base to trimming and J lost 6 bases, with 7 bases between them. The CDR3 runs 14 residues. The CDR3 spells CASSLGFAANVLTF. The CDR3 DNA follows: TGTGCCAGCAGTTTAGGGTTTGCGGCCAACGTCCTGACTTTC.

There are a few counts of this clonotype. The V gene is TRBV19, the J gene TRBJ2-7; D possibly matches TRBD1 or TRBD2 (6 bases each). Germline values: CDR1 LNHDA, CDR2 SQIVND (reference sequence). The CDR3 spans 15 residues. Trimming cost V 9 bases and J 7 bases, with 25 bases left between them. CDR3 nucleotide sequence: TGTGCCAGCCTAGGCGTTTGGGGGCAGGAGGGAGAGCAGTACTTC. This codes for CASLGVWGQEGEQYF.

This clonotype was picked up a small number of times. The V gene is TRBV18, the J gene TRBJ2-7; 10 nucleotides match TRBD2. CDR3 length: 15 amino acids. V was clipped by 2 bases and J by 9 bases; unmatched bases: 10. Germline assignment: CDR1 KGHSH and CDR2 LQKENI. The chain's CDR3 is CASSPTGTSETMQYF. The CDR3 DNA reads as TGTGCCAGCTCACCAACCGGGACTAGCGAGACTATGCAGTACTTC.

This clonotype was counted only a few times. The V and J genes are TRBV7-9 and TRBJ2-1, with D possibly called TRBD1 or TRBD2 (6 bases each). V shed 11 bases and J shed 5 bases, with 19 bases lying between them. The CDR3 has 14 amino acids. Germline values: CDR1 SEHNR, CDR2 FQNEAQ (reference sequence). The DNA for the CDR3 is TGTGCCTTATGGGGGGCAGGCGAACACAATGAGCAGTTCTTC. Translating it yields CALWGAGEHNEQFF.